This T cell receptor beta chain was recorded in a study of neurological immune-mediated disorders. From germline, CDR1 is SQVTM and CDR2 ANQGSEA. Trimming shortened V by 2 bases and J by 5 bases, and 11 bases separated the two germline ends. CDR3 length equals 13 residues. Time point denoted: longitudinal time-point 1 (baseline). Unsorted libraries were prepared from 2 million PBMCs held at -80 C. cDNA was made by 5'RACE with 10-nucleotide random UMIs. A single record per CDR3 protein comes from TCRdb applying MiXCR to the 5' RACE reads. The sample has 55,000 to 80,000 distinct CDR3 sequences, roughly an eighth seen once. This clonotype has ten or more counts. Its antigen is still unknown. Notes on the study in general: Because no CDR3 amino acid sequences were shared across subjects by expanded clones, private repertoires were suggested in all groups. HTLV-1-associated myelopathy had the most TCR clonal expansion, while multiple sclerosis had the least, a level that fell below healthy controls.

This clonotype was sampled from a female donor with HTLV-1-associated myelopathy (HAM/TSP). The V gene is TRBV29-1, the J gene TRBJ2-3, with D unresolved. The specimen was PBMCs. The CDR3 reads CSVERQFRDTQYF. CDR3 bases: TGCAGCGTTGAACGGCAGTTTCGAGATACGCAGTATTTT.